The T cell receptor beta chain under discussion was sequenced for a study of T cell responses to AZD1222 COVID-19 vaccine. Germline lookup yields CDR1 LNHDA and CDR2 SQIVND (reference sequence). The length of the CDR3 is 16 residues. The V and J ends lost 8 bases and 0 bases, in that order; junction bases with no gene match: 8. Study results and limitations: A mostly white British donor set with more females was recruited, and clonal diversity was possibly underestimated. Reports say nearly half of spike-specific TCRs go after unmutated variant regions. Increased Spike-specific TCR breadth and depth were observed after two AZD1222 doses. The number of AZD1222 recipients seropositive at baseline was only five to seven.

TCRdb's table, derived via immunoSEQ multiplex PCR, lists solely in-frame clones and lacks some. The table lists 150,000 or so clones, 90% to 95% of them singletons. Comment on this clone: Its antigen is still unknown.

The sample in question was peripheral blood, obtained on day 0 of AZD1222 vaccination. The V call is TRBV19, the J call TRBJ2-2; TRBD1 matches 8 bases. This receptor was taken from an adult in good health. This CDR3 is CASLTGAATNTGELFF. The DNA for the CDR3 is TGTGCCAGTTTGACAGGGGCCGCCACGAACACCGGGGAGCTGTTTTTT.